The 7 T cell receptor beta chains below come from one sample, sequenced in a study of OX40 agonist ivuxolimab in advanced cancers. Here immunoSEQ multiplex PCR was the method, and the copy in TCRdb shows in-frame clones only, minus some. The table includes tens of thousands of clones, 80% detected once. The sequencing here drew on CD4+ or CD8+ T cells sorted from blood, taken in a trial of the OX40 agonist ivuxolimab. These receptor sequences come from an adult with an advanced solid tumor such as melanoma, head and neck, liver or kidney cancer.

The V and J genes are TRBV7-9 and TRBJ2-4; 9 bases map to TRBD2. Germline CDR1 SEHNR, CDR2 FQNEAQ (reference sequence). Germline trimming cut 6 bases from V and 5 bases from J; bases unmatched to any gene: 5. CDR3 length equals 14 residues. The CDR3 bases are TGTGCCAGCAGTCTTAGCGGGAGCCAAAACATTCAGTACTTC. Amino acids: CASSLSGSQNIQYF.

In nucleotides, the CDR3 is TGCGCCAGCAGCTTGGACGTGGGACTAGGCGTACCCTACGAGCAGTACTTC. Its translation is CASSLDVGLGVPYEQYF. The rearrangement joins TRBV5-1 to TRBJ2-7; 8 nucleotides agree with TRBD2. From germline, CDR1 is SGHRS and CDR2 YFSETQ. The V gene end was trimmed by 0 bases and the J gene end by 2 bases; junction bases not matched to a gene: 10. This CDR3 region has 17 residues.

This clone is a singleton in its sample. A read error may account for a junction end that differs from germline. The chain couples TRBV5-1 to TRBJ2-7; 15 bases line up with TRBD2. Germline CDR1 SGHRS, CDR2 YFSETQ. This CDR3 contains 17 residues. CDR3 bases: TGCGCCAGCAGCTTGGGGACTAGCGGGAGGGGCTCCCACGAGCAGTACTTC. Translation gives CASSLGTSGRGSHEQYF. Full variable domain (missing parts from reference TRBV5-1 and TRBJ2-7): KAGVTQTPRYLIKTRGQQVTLSCSPISGHRSVSWYQQTPGQGLQFLFEYFSETQRNKGNFPGRFSGRQFSNSRSEMNVSTLELGDSALYLCASSLGTSGRGSHEQYFGPGTRLTVT.

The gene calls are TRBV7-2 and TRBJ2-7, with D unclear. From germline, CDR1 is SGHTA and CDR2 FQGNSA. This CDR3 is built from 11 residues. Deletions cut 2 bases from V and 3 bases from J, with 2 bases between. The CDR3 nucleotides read TGTGCCAGCAGCTTATACTACGAGCAGTACTTC. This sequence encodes CASSLYYEQYF.

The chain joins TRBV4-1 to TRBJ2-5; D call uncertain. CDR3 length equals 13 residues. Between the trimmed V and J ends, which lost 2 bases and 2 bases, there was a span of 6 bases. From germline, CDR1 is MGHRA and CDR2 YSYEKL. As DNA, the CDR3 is TGCGCCAGCAGCCAACCCGGGCAAGAGACCCAGTACTTC. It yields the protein CASSQPGQETQYF.

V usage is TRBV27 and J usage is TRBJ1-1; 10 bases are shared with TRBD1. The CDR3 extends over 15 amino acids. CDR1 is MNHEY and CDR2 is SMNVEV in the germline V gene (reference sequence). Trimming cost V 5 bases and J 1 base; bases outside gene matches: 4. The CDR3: CASSRDRGGNTEAFF. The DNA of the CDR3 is TGTGCCAGCAGTAGGGACAGGGGAGGGAACACTGAAGCTTTCTTT.

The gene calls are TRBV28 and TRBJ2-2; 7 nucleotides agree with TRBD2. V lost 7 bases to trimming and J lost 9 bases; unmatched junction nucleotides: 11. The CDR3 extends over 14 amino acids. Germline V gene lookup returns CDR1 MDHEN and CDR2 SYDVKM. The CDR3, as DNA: TGTGCCAGCACCTGGGGGGGGTCGGGCCGGGAGCTGTTTTTT. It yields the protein CASTWGGSGRELFF.